The source of this T cell receptor (beta chain) is a study of T cells in Graves' hyperthyroidism and ophthalmopathy. A patient was excluded if there was uncontrolled infection, other autoimmune disease, pregnancy or lactation. Each diagnosis drew on symptoms, thyroxine, TRAb, thyroid ultrasound and orbital computed tomography findings. TCR beta CDR3 regions were amplified from RNA. The HTBI primer set drove a first-round RT-PCR of the TCR CDR3. TCRdb independently ran MiXCR on the multiplex PCR reads; one entry per CDR3 protein. Among approximately 690,000 distinct CDR3 sequences listed, approximately 15% were seen once. This clonotype has a handful of counts. This CDR3 spans 17 amino acids. Trimming left V 4 bases short and J 3 bases short, with 19 bases between. CDR1 is LNHDA and CDR2 is SQIVND in the germline V gene (reference sequence).

The sample taken for sequencing was blood. The V and J genes are TRBV19 and TRBJ1-5; D is perhaps TRBD1 (6 bases). The TCR was taken from a woman between 50 and 59 years old with Graves' ophthalmopathy. CDR3 region: CASSTRDGGGPNQPQHF. CDR3 nucleotides: TGTGCCAGTAGTACTCGGGACGGTGGGGGGCCCAATCAGCCCCAGCATTTT.